This TCR beta chain is from a study of pediatric ulcerative colitis. Study-level results: Total lymphocyte DNA, not sorted subsets, was the template. Clonal expansions reduced rectal repertoire diversity in acute severe colitis. Two rectal clonotypes were found only in ulcerative colitis patients, all of them.

Per the germline V gene, CDR1 is SNHLY and CDR2 is FYNNEI. The CDR3 has 14 amino acids. V dropped 3 bases and J dropped 0 bases, with 8 bases sitting between them. As regards this clone: The antigen is unknown.

Sequencing depth was up to 500,000 reads per sample. Method: immunoSEQ multiplex PCR; TCRdb's copy keeps in-frame clones and lacks some. The sample consists of about 4,300 clones, around nine tenths of them appearing once. Sequenced sample: blood. The source of this sequence is a boy aged 5 to 17 who was a control in a study of pediatric ulcerative colitis. The gene calls are TRBV2 and TRBJ1-1; D unclear. CDR3 bases: TGTGCCAGCAGTGAGAACGCCTTGAACACTGAAGCTTTCTTT. Protein product: CASSENALNTEAFF.